The entry that follows covers one T cell receptor beta chain sequence. This specimen belongs to a study of T cell changes during pregnancy in multiple sclerosis. Only in-frame clones appear in the TCRdb table, and some are missing; sequencing was by immunoSEQ multiplex PCR. The sample lists about 40,000 clones, around 90% occurring once. This TCR was sampled from a female donor in good health, enrolled as a control in a pregnancy study. The sample here was peripheral blood, taken in the first trimester of pregnancy.

CDR3 amino acids: CASSPGASGSHTQYF. CDR3 nucleotide sequence: TGCGCCAGCAGCCCGGGGGCTAGCGGGAGTCATACGCAGTATTTT. The chain carries TRBV5-1 and TRBJ2-3; 10 bases line up with TRBD2. The germline gives CDR1 SGHRS, CDR2 YFSETQ. The CDR3 runs 15 residues. V shed 4 bases, J shed 7 bases, and the junction held 9 bases outside the gene matches.